What follows are 25 T cell receptor beta chains derived from one specimen sequenced in a study of cytomegalovirus exposure and HLA in healthy donors (dated by TCRdb to between 2016 and 2019). Library method: the immunoSEQ multiplex PCR assay. The multiplex PCR relied on a mix of 60 forward primers for TCR Vbeta segments and 13 reverse primers for TCR Jbeta segments. TCRdb obtained this table from immuneACCESS and retained in-frame rearrangements with V and J assigned. These tables miss some clones; where compared with another copy, unresolved V genes account for less than half of the shortfall, and the remainder is unexplained. For this sample the table gives about 97,000 clones, of which around a tenth were detected only once. Jointly, the top ten make up just over 5% of the sample. Material for sequencing was PBMCs. These receptors all stem from a man aged 45-65 years in good health and CMV-seropositive.

The chain joins TRBV6-1 to TRBJ1-6, with 8 bases aligning to TRBD1. Germline V gene data show CDR1 as MNHNS and CDR2 as SASEGT. Trimming took 3 bases from V and 7 from J; bases not matched to a gene: 2. The CDR3 is 14 residues long. The CDR3 is CASSERQGNSPLHF. The CDR3 nucleotides read TGTGCCAGCAGTGAGAGACAGGGGAATTCACCCCTCCACTTT.

This clone was found a few times. This chain uses TRBV4-3 with TRBJ1-4; D might be TRBD1 (5 bases). V was pared by 0 bases and J by 5 bases, with 10 bases between. The CDR3 has 15 residues. Germline loops: CDR1 LGHNA, CDR2 YSLEER. The CDR3: CASSQEFQGNEKLFF. Written as DNA, the CDR3 is TGCGCCAGCAGCCAAGAGTTTCAGGGAAATGAAAAACTGTTTTTT.

The chain combines TRBV29-1 with TRBJ2-7, with TRBD1 matching over 10 bases. This CDR3 is 13 amino acids long. CDR1 SQVTM and CDR2 ANQGSEA come from the germline V gene. V lost 7 bases and J lost 6; bases outside the gene matches: 9. In DNA, the CDR3 is TGCAGCGCTACCGGACAGGGGGGGTCCGAGCAGTACTTC. Protein sequence: CSATGQGGSEQYF.

This clone was seen a handful of times. This chain uses TRBV5-1 with TRBJ2-1; D is possibly TRBD2 (6 bases). CDR1 is SGHRS, CDR2 YFSETQ, per germline. The CDR3 spans 15 residues. The V end lost 3 bases, the J end lost 0 bases, and 10 bases lay between the germline ends. CDR3 bases: TGCGCCAGCAGCTGGGCGGGAACCTCCTACAATGAGCAGTTCTTC. Translation: CASSWAGTSYNEQFF. Full variable domain (missing parts from reference TRBV5-1 and TRBJ2-1): KAGVTQTPRYLIKTRGQQVTLSCSPISGHRSVSWYQQTPGQGLQFLFEYFSETQRNKGNFPGRFSGRQFSNSRSEMNVSTLELGDSALYLCASSWAGTSYNEQFFGPGTRLTVL.

This clone was observed a few times. CDR3 loop: CSVLEGNTEAFF. The CDR3, as DNA: TGCAGCGTCCTAGAGGGGAACACTGAAGCTTTCTTT. This chain connects TRBV29-1 to TRBJ1-1; D is unclear. In germline, CDR1 is SQVTM, CDR2 ANQGSEA. V was cut by 6 bases and J by 1 base, with 9 bases left in between. The CDR3 runs 12 residues.

This clone came up a few times. The J gene is TRBJ2-3, the V gene TRBV27, with 9 nucleotides matching TRBD1. J gave up 1 base and V 5 bases, and 4 bases lay outside the gene matches. Germline lookup yields CDR1 MNHEY and CDR2 SMNVEV (reference sequence). The CDR3 has 15 residues. The CDR3 is CASSPRDRGTDTQYF. For the CDR3, the DNA is TGTGCCAGCAGTCCCCGGGACAGGGGCACAGATACGCAGTATTTT.

This clone was observed a handful of times. The chain couples TRBV19 to TRBJ1-2, with D perhaps TRBD1 (6 bases). The V gene's germline CDR1 is LNHDA and CDR2 SQIVND (reference sequence). This CDR3 is built from 16 residues. The V end was cut by 4 bases, the J end by 3 bases, with 18 bases between. CDR3 coding DNA: TGTGCCAGTAGTAGGAGACAGGAGGTCCTGGACTATGGCTACACCTTC. It encodes CASSRRQEVLDYGYTF.

The V call is TRBV30, the J call TRBJ1-1, with 7 bases fitting TRBD1. Germline CDR1 GTSNPN, CDR2 SVGIG (reference sequence). CDR3 length equals 14 residues. Germline trimming cut 1 base from V and 5 bases from J; bases unmatched to any gene: 7. The CDR3 is CAWSADRVRTEAFF. Here the CDR3 DNA reads TGTGCCTGGAGTGCCGACAGGGTGAGGACTGAAGCTTTCTTT.

This clone was picked up a small number of times. This chain connects TRBV7-8 to TRBJ2-6; D might be TRBD2 (7 bases). The CDR3 contains 18 residues. V was cut by 2 bases and J by 4 bases, with 18 bases left in between. Per germline, CDR1 SGHVS and CDR2 FQNEAQ. CDR3 amino acids: CASSLRRGAEIGANVLTF. The CDR3 DNA is TGTGCCAGCAGCTTAAGACGGGGGGCAGAGATAGGGGCCAACGTCCTGACTTTC.

This clone has only a few counts. Other DNA sequences within the sample encode an identical CDR3. The V and J genes are TRBV7-2 and TRBJ2-7; 7 bases match TRBD2. Germline V gene sequence: CDR1 SGHTA, CDR2 FQGNSA. Germline trimming cut 1 base from V and 2 bases from J; bases unmatched to any gene: 2. This CDR3 region has 14 residues. The CDR3 DNA sequence: TGTGCCAGCAGCTTAGGACTAGCAGCCTACGAGCAGTACTTC. This sequence encodes CASSLGLAAYEQYF.

The chain is built from TRBV7-2 and TRBJ2-5, with D perhaps TRBD1 (8 bases). The CDR3 runs to 15 residues. Trimming cost V 2 bases and J 4 bases, with 14 bases left between them. The germline gives CDR1 SGHTA, CDR2 FQGNSA. The CDR3, as DNA: TGTGCCAGCAGCTTATCGGGAGGACAGGGAGAGACCCAGTACTTC. Translated: CASSLSGGQGETQYF.

The chain recombines TRBV27 with TRBJ1-6, with 9 bases identical to TRBD1. The germline gives CDR1 MNHEY, CDR2 SMNVEV (reference sequence). The CDR3 runs 16 residues. The V gene end was trimmed by 5 bases and the J gene end by 4 bases; junction bases not matched to a gene: 6. The CDR3: CASSRGQGQYNSPLHF. The CDR3 coding sequence is TGTGCCAGCAGTCGAGGACAGGGGCAGTATAATTCACCCCTCCACTTT.

This clone was recorded a few times. The rearrangement uses TRBV7-3 and TRBJ1-2; TRBD1 might be the D (6 bases). Trimming removed 5 bases at V and 0 bases at J, with 13 bases between. The CDR3 is made up of 15 amino acids. Germline V gene lookup returns CDR1 SGHTA and CDR2 FQGTGA. DNA for the CDR3: TGTGCCAGCAGCCCAACAGGGAGAGCTAACTATGGCTACACCTTC. Amino acid sequence: CASSPTGRANYGYTF.

This clone was found a few times. The chain carries TRBV6-1 and TRBJ1-3; no firm D call. The CDR3 has 15 amino acids. Between the trimmed V and J ends, which lost 2 bases and 3 bases, there was a span of 11 bases. CDR1 is MNHNS and CDR2 is SASEGT in the germline V gene. CDR3 region: CASSEPRVFGNTIYF. The CDR3 DNA sequence: TGTGCCAGCAGTGAACCGAGGGTGTTTGGAAACACCATATATTTT.

This clone was observed a handful of times. The V call is TRBV6-5, the J call TRBJ2-1; 12 bases are a match to TRBD2. CDR3 length equals 13 residues. The V gene end was trimmed by 7 bases and the J gene end by 13 bases; junction bases not matched to a gene: 8. Germline values: CDR1 MNHEY, CDR2 SVGAGI. The CDR3 protein is CASIPGLAGPQFF. CDR3 nucleotide sequence: TGTGCCAGCATCCCGGGACTAGCGGGTCCCCAGTTCTTC.

The chain is built from TRBV2 and TRBJ1-5; TRBD1 matches at 7 bases. After removal of 5 bases from V and 1 base from J, the junction contained 8 bases not matched to a gene. The CDR3 length is 16 residues. The germline V gene has CDR1 SNHLY and CDR2 FYNNEI. The CDR3 nucleotides are TGTGCCAGCAGTTCATTCGACAGGGCAAGCAATCAGCCCCAGCATTTT. Translated, it gives CASSSFDRASNQPQHF.

The chain carries TRBV14 and TRBJ2-6, with a tentative D call TRBD1 (5 bases). Per the germline V gene, CDR1 is SGHDN and CDR2 is FVKESK. The CDR3 spans 17 residues. Trimming took off 6 bases at V and 0 bases at J, with 15 bases between the two ends. The CDR3 DNA sequence: TGTGCCAGCAGGCCCTTCCAAGGGGACTCTGGGGCCAACGTCCTGACTTTC. Its translation is CASRPFQGDSGANVLTF.

This chain joins TRBV5-1 and TRBJ2-5, with D maybe TRBD1 (8 bases). V lost 0 bases and J 5 bases, leaving 14 bases between the germline ends. Germline V gene lookup returns CDR1 SGHRS and CDR2 YFSETQ. The CDR3 runs to 15 residues. The CDR3 DNA reads TGCGCCAGCAGCTTGGCGGGAGGACAGGGCGAGACCCAGTACTTC. Its translation: CASSLAGGQGETQYF.

This clone was counted between two and nine times. The rearrangement uses TRBV11-2 and TRBJ2-5, with D possibly matching TRBD1 (6 bases). The CDR3 is 11 amino acids. Germline lookup yields CDR1 SGHAT and CDR2 FQNNGV. V dropped 8 bases and J dropped 5 bases, with 9 bases sitting between them. The CDR3 sequence is CASSQGETQYF. In DNA, the CDR3 is TGTGCCAGCTCCCAGGGGGAGACCCAGTACTTC.

The sample holds a few counts of this clone. V is TRBV6-6 and J is TRBJ1-3; D is unclear. This CDR3 has 16 amino acids. Trimming shortened V by 4 bases and J by 0 bases, and 13 bases separated the two germline ends. Germline loops: CDR1 MNHNY, CDR2 SVGAGI (reference sequence). The DNA of the CDR3 is TGTGCCAGCAGTTGGGGAGGCGGAGTCTCTGGAAACACCATATATTTT. It codes for CASSWGGGVSGNTIYF.

The V call is TRBV4-3, the J call TRBJ2-3; a weak D match, TRBD2 (7 bases). The germline V gene has CDR1 LGHNA and CDR2 YSLEER. V dropped 7 bases and J dropped 2 bases, with 16 bases sitting between them. This CDR3 region has 15 residues. The CDR3 region is CASTPAGAVTDTQYF. CDR3 sequence (DNA): TGCGCCAGCACCCCCGCGGGGGCCGTCACAGATACGCAGTATTTT.

This clone was counted only a few times. The DNA for the CDR3 is TGCAGCGTCGACACTGATACGCAGTATTTT. Amino acids: CSVDTDTQYF. The rearrangement uses TRBV29-1 and TRBJ2-3; no firm D call. With 6 bases removed from V and 6 bases from J, the gap between germline ends came to 7 bases. The CDR3 length is 10 residues. Germline values: CDR1 SQVTM, CDR2 ANQGSEA.

This clone was found a few times. The chain carries TRBV5-1 and TRBJ1-1, with D unresolved. The V gene lost 0 bases and the J gene lost 1 base, with 4 bases spanning the gap. In germline, CDR1 is SGHRS, CDR2 YFSETQ. The CDR3 has 13 amino acids. CDR3 in DNA: TGCGCCAGCAGCTTGGCGGGGAACACTGAAGCTTTCTTT. Protein sequence: CASSLAGNTEAFF.

The chain uses TRBV5-1 and TRBJ2-3, with D perhaps TRBD1 (6 bases). V lost 3 bases, J lost 2 bases, and 13 bases lay in between. CDR1 and CDR2 from the germline V gene are SGHRS and YFSETQ. This CDR3 is 15 amino acids long. The CDR3 here is CASSSGRGFTDTQYF. CDR3 nucleotide sequence: TGCGCCAGCAGCTCGGGCAGGGGTTTCACAGATACGCAGTATTTT.

V and J are TRBV10-3 and TRBJ2-2; tentative D call: TRBD2 (5 bases). Germline CDR1 and CDR2: ENHRY and SYGVKD. Trimming pared 7 bases from V and 0 bases from J, leaving 12 bases between. The CDR3 loop spans 15 amino acids. This CDR3 is CAINKAETNTGELFF. The CDR3 DNA is TGTGCCATCAATAAAGCGGAGACGAACACCGGGGAGCTGTTTTTT.